One T cell receptor beta chain is described in this entry. Sequencing used immunoSEQ multiplex PCR; TCRdb keeps in-frame clones, though not all of them. The table includes about 480,000 clones, 88% detected once. This entry comes from a study of blood T cell repertoires in COVID-19. Germline V gene sequence: CDR1 SQVTM, CDR2 ANQGSEA. The CDR3 is made up of 13 amino acids. V was cut by 5 bases and J by 5 bases, with 12 bases left in between. Specimen: PBMCs or T cells enriched from blood (not recorded which). This chain links TRBV29-1 with TRBJ1-4, with a tentative D call TRBD1 (5 bases). This sequence was found in a woman aged 35 to 49 who had recovered from COVID-19. This CDR3 reads CSVSTGANEKLFF. As DNA, the CDR3 is TGCAGCGTTTCAACAGGCGCGAATGAAAAACTGTTTTTT.